A selection of T cell receptor beta chains follows, all from one sample in a study of blood T cell repertoires in COVID-19. Repertoires were generated with immunoSEQ multiplex PCR, while TCRdb's copy carries only in-frame clones and drops some. The table includes over 95,000 clones, around 74% detected once. Sequencing was done on a sample of peripheral blood. The receptors shown here come from a woman aged 80 or over with active or convalescent COVID-19. Each CDR3 is given with its conserved first and last residue. The order of the fields is J gene, clone size, V gene, D gene, CDR3 DNA, CDR3 protein. D genes are given only for firm matches. Clone size is shown for a subset of rows, as once, few, many or a class of expanded clone.

>TRBJ2-5|-|TRBV2|TRBD2
TGTGCCAGCAGTGCCCGGACTAGCGGGAAGTTTCAGTACTTC
CASSARTSGKFQYF
>TRBJ2-3|-|TRBV9|TRBD1
TGTGCCAGCAGTATCACAGGGGGCACAGATACGCAGTATTTT
CASSITGGTDTQYF
>TRBJ2-3|-|TRBV7-2|-
TGTGCCAGCAGCTTAGGGGCTACAGATACGCAGTATTTT
CASSLGATDTQYF
>TRBJ2-3|few|TRBV7-3|TRBD2
TGTGCCAGCAGCTCATCGGGAGGGAGCGCAGATACGCAGTATTTT
CASSSSGGSADTQYF
>TRBJ2-1|-|TRBV6-2/TRBV6-3|TRBD2
TGTGCCAGCAGTTATCCTACTAGCGGGGGTCACAATGAGCAGTTCTTC
CASSYPTSGGHNEQFF
>TRBJ2-7|once|TRBV5-5|-
TGTGCCAGCAGCTGGGGACCCCCCCCAGGGGCTTACGAGCAGTACTTC
CASSWGPPPGAYEQYF
>TRBJ2-7|-|TRBV2|TRBD1
TGTGCCAGCAGGCGGCCGGGACAGGGGGCAAAAGGGTCCTACGAGCAGTACTTC
CASRRPGQGAKGSYEQYF
>TRBJ2-2|-|TRBV5-5|TRBD2
TGTGCCAGCAGCTTTCAGCCTAGCGGGAGTATCGGGGAGCTGTTTTTT
CASSFQPSGSIGELFF
>TRBJ2-7|-|TRBV7-3|-
TGTGCCAGCAGCTCTCAGGCTCTCTCCGAGCAGTACTTC
CASSSQALSEQYF
>TRBJ2-4|-|TRBV25-1|TRBD2
TGTGCCAGCAGTGACGGACTAGCGGGAGATCGGAAAAACATTCAGTACTTC
CASSDGLAGDRKNIQYF
>TRBJ1-1|-|TRBV20-1|-
TGCATGAAGTTCGGGGTTGAAGCTTTCTTT
CMKFGVEAFF